This T cell receptor (beta chain) was recorded in a study of blood T cell repertoires in COVID-19. Study background: The United States, Italy and Spain were the sources of the acute and convalescent COVID-19 samples.

Some clones are missing from TCRdb's copy, which holds only in-frame ones; the method was immunoSEQ multiplex PCR. This table holds roughly 200,000 clones, roughly 82% found once. This clone was picked up one time. A read error may produce the germline difference seen at one junction end. CDR3 size: 12 residues. Germline lookup yields CDR1 GTSNPN and CDR2 SVGIG (reference sequence). Sequencing was carried out using PBMCs or T cells enriched from blood (not recorded which). The chain couples TRBV30 to TRBJ2-3, with D tentatively TRBD1 (5 bases). This TCR was recovered from a man in his forties with acute COVID-19. The CDR3 protein is CALSDSTYTQYF. The CDR3 coding sequence is TGTGCCTTAAGTGACAGCACATATACGCAGTATTTT. Filled out from reference TRBV30 and TRBJ2-3, the complete variable domain reads SQTIHQWPATLVQPVGSPLSLECTVEGTSNPNLYWYRQAAGRGLQLLFYSVGIGQISSEVPQNLSASRPQDRQFILSSKKLLLSDSGFYLCALSDSTYTQYFGPGTRLTVL.